The 7 T cell receptor beta chains below all came from one sample that was sequenced in a study of blood T cell repertoires in COVID-19. Assay: immunoSEQ multiplex PCR; the TCRdb copy retains only in-frame clones and omits some. The profile shows about 270,000 clones, 89% of them singletons. Material for sequencing was peripheral blood. The source is a man aged 45-65 years with acute or convalescent COVID-19.

The CDR3 coding sequence is TGTGCCTGGGAACCCCAGGGGGCCAAAAACATTCAGTACTTC. This encodes CAWEPQGAKNIQYF. The chain links TRBV30 to TRBJ2-4, with D possibly matching TRBD1 (6 bases). Germline V lookup: CDR1 GTSNPN, CDR2 SVGIG (reference sequence). Trimming removed 5 bases from V and 1 base from J, with 12 bases in between. CDR3 length: 14 amino acids.

The chain couples TRBV13 to TRBJ2-2; 10 nucleotides align to TRBD2. Per germline, CDR1 PRHDT and CDR2 FYEKMQ (reference sequence). The V segment lost 4 bases and the J segment 4 bases; nucleotides outside the gene matches: 3. The CDR3 has 15 amino acids. CDR3: CASSSGLAVTGELFF. The CDR3 DNA sequence: TGTGCCAGCAGCTCTGGACTAGCGGTCACCGGGGAGCTGTTTTTT.

The V call is TRBV11-2, the J call TRBJ1-1; unclear D gene. The CDR3 spans 13 residues. Germline values: CDR1 SGHAT, CDR2 FQNNGV. Trimming removed 5 bases at V and 1 base at J, with 8 bases between. For the CDR3, the DNA is TGTGCCAGCAGCCTAATCGGGAACACTGAAGCTTTCTTT. Translated: CASSLIGNTEAFF.

V usage is TRBV29-1 and J usage is TRBJ1-3; TRBD1 is a possible D gene (5 bases). Germline V gives CDR1 SQVTM, CDR2 ANQGSEA. This CDR3 has 13 amino acids. The ends were cut back, 5 bases at V and 5 bases at J, with 13 bases in the middle. CDR3: CSVTGAERNTIYF. The CDR3 region has the DNA TGCAGCGTTACAGGAGCTGAAAGAAACACCATATATTTT.

The chain links TRBV9 to TRBJ2-5, with D possibly being TRBD2 (6 bases). Germline V CDR1 and CDR2: SGDLS, YYNGEE. The CDR3 is 15 residues long. The germline V and J ends were trimmed by 6 bases and 5 bases, with 20 bases remaining between them. CDR3 in DNA: TGTGCCAGCACCCCCCCCGGGGGATCGGGGGAGACCCAGTACTTC. Translating it yields CASTPPGGSGETQYF. Full variable domain (outside the CDR3, taken from reference TRBV9 and TRBJ2-5): DSGVTQTPKHLITATGQRVTLRCSPRSGDLSVYWYQQSLDQGLQFLIQYYNGEERAKGNILERFSAQQFPDLHSELNLSSLELGDSALYFCASTPPGGSGETQYFGPGTRLLVL.

This clone appeared a single time. J is TRBJ2-2 and V is TRBV7-3; D perhaps matches TRBD2 (6 bases). V lost 4 bases and J lost 6, with 18 bases in between. There are 16 residues in the CDR3. Germline V CDR1 and CDR2: SGHTA, FQGTGA. The CDR3 spells CASSSWGDSTAGELFF. The CDR3 coding sequence is TGTGCCAGCAGCTCATGGGGGGATTCAACGGCCGGGGAGCTGTTTTTT.

This clone was counted a single time. The chain carries TRBV19 and TRBJ2-1, with 8 bases fitting TRBD2. V lost 7 bases to trimming and J lost 1 base; unmatched junction nucleotides: 9. Germline V gene sequence: CDR1 LNHDA, CDR2 SQIVND (reference sequence). The CDR3 extends over 16 amino acids. The CDR3 is CASTPRRGGSYNEQFF. The CDR3 DNA reads TGTGCCAGTACCCCTCGTCGGGGGGGATCCTACAATGAGCAGTTCTTC.